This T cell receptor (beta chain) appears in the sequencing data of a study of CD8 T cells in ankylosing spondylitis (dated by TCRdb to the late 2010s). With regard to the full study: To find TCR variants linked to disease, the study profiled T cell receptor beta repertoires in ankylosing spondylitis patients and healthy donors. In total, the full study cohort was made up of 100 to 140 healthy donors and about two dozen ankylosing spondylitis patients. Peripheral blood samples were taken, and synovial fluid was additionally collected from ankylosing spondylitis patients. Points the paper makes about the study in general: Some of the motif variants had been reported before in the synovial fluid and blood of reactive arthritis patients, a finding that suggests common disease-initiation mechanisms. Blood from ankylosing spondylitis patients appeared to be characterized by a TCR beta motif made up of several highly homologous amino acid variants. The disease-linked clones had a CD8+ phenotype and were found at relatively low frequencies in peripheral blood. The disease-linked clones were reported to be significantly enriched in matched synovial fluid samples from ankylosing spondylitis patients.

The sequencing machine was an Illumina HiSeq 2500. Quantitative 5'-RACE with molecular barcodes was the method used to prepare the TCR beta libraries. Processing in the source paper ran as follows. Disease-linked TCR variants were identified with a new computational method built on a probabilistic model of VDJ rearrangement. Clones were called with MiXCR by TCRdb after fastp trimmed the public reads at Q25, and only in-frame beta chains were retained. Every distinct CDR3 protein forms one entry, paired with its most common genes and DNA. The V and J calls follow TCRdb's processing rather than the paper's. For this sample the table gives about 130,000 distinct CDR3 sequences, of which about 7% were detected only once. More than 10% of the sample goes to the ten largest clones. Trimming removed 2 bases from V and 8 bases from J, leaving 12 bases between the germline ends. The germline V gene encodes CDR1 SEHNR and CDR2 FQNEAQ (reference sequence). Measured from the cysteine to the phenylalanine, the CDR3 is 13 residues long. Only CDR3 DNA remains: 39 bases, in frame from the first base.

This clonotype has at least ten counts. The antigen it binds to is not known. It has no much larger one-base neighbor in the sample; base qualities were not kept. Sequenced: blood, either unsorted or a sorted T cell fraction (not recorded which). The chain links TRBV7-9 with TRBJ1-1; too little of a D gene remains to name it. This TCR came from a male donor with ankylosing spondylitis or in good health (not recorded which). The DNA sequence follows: TGTGCCAGCAGCTTAAATCGGGTAGCCGAAGCTTTCTTT. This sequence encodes CASSLNRVAEAFF.